This is a list of T cell receptor beta chains from one sample in a study of T cells in localized non-small cell lung cancer. Clones were read by immunoSEQ multiplex PCR, and TCRdb kept only the in-frame ones, dropping some. This sample has 70,000 to 90,000 clones, with over 75% found just once. The source was peripheral blood, collected before any cancer treatment. The receptor source for this set is a female donor older than 55 with stage I lung adenocarcinoma. The CDR3 runs from the conserved cysteine through the conserved F or W. A D gene is named only where the DNA matches it firmly. Part of the rows lack a size; the others show once, few, many or a class for expanded clones.

cdr3_aa	cdr3_nt	d_call	clone_size	v_call	j_call
CASSEARRGGGIEKLFF	TGTGCCAGCAGTGAAGCCCGCCGGGGAGGGGGTATTGAAAAACTGTTTTTT	-	-	TRBV2	TRBJ1-4
CASSLDLGAGLNNSGNTIYF	TGTGCCAGCAGCTTAGATTTAGGGGCAGGGCTTAACAACTCTGGAAACACCATATATTTT	-	-	TRBV7-6	TRBJ1-3
CASSIILGQGAEAFF	TGTGCCAGTAGTATTATCTTAGGACAGGGGGCTGAAGCTTTCTTT	TRBD1	-	TRBV19	TRBJ1-1
CASSLLTATYGYTF	TGTGCCAGCAGCTTACTCACAGCAACCTATGGCTACACCTTC	-	-	TRBV7-9	TRBJ1-2
CASSHLNLQYF	TGCGCCAGCAGCCATCTCAACCTGCAGTATTTT	-	-	TRBV4-3	TRBJ2-3
CASSADRLNTEAFF	TGTGCCAGCAGTGCGGACAGATTGAACACTGAAGCTTTCTTT	-	-	TRBV2	TRBJ1-1
CASSQTMSSGNTIYF	TGTGCCAGCAGCCAAACAATGTCCTCTGGAAACACCATATATTTT	-	-	TRBV4-2	TRBJ1-3
CASSLGGTGTKEQYF	TGTGCCAGCAGCCTCGGAGGGACAGGGACTAAGGAGCAGTACTTC	TRBD1	-	TRBV7-8	TRBJ2-7
CASSLTAGLGNQPQHF	TGTGCCAGCAGCTTAACGGCAGGGTTGGGCAATCAGCCCCAGCATTTT	-	few	TRBV7-2	TRBJ1-5
CASSVDPNYEQYF	TGTGCCAGCAGCGTTGACCCAAATTACGAGCAGTACTTC	-	-	TRBV7-2	TRBJ2-7
CAWSVEESAAYNEQFF	TGTGCCTGGAGTGTAGAGGAGAGCGCGGCGTACAATGAGCAGTTCTTC	-	-	TRBV30	TRBJ2-1
CASSVGVGDRGTDTQYF	TGTGCCAGCAGCGTAGGAGTCGGGGACAGGGGGACAGATACGCAGTATTTT	TRBD1	-	TRBV9	TRBJ2-3
CASRLTGPNTEAFF	TGTGCCAGCAGGCTTACAGGGCCGAACACTGAAGCTTTCTTT	-	once	TRBV6-5	TRBJ1-1
CASDSGGKSYNEQFF	TGTGCCAGCGACAGCGGGGGAAAGTCCTACAATGAGCAGTTCTTC	TRBD2	-	TRBV5-4	TRBJ2-1
CAWTVGPLRGPADTQYF	TGTGCCTGGACGGTTGGGCCTCTCAGGGGTCCGGCAGATACGCAGTATTTT	-	-	TRBV30	TRBJ2-3
CASSPNSGSSYEQYF	TGTGCCAGCAGCCCGAATAGCGGAAGCTCCTACGAGCAGTACTTC	-	-	TRBV4-2	TRBJ2-7
CASIGQPRNEKLFF	TGTGCCAGTATCGGACAGCCACGGAATGAAAAACTGTTTTTT	-	once	TRBV19	TRBJ1-4
CASSVGDSSYEQYF	TGTGCCAGCAGCGTAGGGGACAGCTCCTACGAGCAGTACTTC	TRBD1	-	TRBV9	TRBJ2-7
CASSPSAFGLAGTDTQYF	TGTGCCAGCAGCCCTAGTGCTTTCGGGCTAGCGGGAACAGATACGCAGTATTTT	TRBD2	-	TRBV7-3	TRBJ2-3
CASSVDRSTDTQYF	TGTGCCAGCAGCGTCGACAGGAGCACAGATACGCAGTATTTT	-	many	TRBV5-4	TRBJ2-3